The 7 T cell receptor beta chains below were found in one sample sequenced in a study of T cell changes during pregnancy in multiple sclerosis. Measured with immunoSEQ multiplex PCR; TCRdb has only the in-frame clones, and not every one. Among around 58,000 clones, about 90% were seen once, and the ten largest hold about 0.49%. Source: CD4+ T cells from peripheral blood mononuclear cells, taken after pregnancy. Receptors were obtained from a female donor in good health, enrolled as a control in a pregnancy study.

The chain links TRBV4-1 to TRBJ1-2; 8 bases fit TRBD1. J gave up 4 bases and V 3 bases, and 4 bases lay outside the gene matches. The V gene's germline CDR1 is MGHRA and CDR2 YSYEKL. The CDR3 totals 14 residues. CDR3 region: CASSQNRGTYGYTF. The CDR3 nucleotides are TGCGCCAGCAGCCAGAACAGGGGGACCTATGGCTACACCTTC.

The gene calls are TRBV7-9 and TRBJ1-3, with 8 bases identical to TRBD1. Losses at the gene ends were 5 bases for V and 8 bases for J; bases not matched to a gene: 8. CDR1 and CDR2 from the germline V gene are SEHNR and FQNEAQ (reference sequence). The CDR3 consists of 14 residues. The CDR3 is CASSPTGEGDTIYF. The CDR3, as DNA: TGTGCCAGCAGCCCGACAGGGGAGGGGGACACCATATATTTT.

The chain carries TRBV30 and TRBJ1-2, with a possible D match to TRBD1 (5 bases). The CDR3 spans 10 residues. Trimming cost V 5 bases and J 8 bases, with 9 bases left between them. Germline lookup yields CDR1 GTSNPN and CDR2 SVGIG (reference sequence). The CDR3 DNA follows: TGTGCCTGGGCCAGGGTCGGCTACACCTTC. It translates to CAWARVGYTF.

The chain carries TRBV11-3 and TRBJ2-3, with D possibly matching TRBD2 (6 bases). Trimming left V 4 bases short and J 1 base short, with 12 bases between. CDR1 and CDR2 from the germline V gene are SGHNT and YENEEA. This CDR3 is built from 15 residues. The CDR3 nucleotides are TGTGCCAGCAGCTCACACGGCGGGGGCACAGATACGCAGTATTTT. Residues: CASSSHGGGTDTQYF. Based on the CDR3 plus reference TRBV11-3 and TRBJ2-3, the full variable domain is EAGVVQSPRYKIIEKKQPVAFWCNPISGHNTLYWYLQNLGQGPELLIRYENEEAVDDSQLPKDRFSAERLKGVDSTLKIQPAELGDSAVYLCASSSHGGGTDTQYFGPGTRLTVL.

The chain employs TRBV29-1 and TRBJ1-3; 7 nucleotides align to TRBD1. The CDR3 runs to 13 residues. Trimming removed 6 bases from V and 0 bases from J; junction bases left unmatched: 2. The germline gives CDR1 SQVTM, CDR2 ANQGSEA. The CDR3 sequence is CSVGTASGNTIYF. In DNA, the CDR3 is TGCAGCGTCGGGACAGCCTCTGGAAACACCATATATTTT.

The chain's CDR3 is CASSLRAGGSTDTQYF. In DNA, the CDR3 is TGTGCCAGCAGCTTAAGAGCGGGGGGCTCCACAGATACGCAGTATTTT. The chain combines TRBV7-2 with TRBJ2-3; 9 positions agree with TRBD2. Trimming cost V 2 bases and J 2 bases; bases outside gene matches: 5. Germline-derived CDR1 and CDR2 are SGHTA and FQGNSA. The CDR3 spans 16 residues.

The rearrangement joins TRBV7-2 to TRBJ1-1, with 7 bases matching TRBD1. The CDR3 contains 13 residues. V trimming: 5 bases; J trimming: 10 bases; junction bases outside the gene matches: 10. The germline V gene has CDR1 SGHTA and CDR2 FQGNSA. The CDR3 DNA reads TGTGCCAGCAGCACAGAGGTTCGACAGGGAGCTTTCTTT. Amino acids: CASSTEVRQGAFF. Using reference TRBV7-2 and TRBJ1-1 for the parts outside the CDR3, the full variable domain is GAGVSQSPSNKVTEKGKDVELRCDPISGHTALYWYRQSLGQGLEFLIYFQGNSAPDKSGLPSDRFSAERTGGSVSTLTIQRTQQEDSAVYLCASSTEVRQGAFFGQGTRLTVV.